This record covers a single T cell receptor beta chain. Authors' processing steps: Using reference gene primer amplification, nucleated cell counts were estimated. Some clones are missing from TCRdb's copy, which holds only in-frame ones; the method was immunoSEQ multiplex PCR. The V and J calls and clone size were taken over from that table, and D and trimming were inferred from the DNA. The table includes 55,000 to 75,000 clones, 70% to 80% detected once. The data derive from a study of blood T cell repertoires in COVID-19. Study details: Whether acute or convalescent, the COVID-19 samples came from the United States, Italy and Spain. Sources were T cells, B-cell-depleted T cells, or PBMCs; the material itself was cDNA or gDNA.

The clonotype originates from an older man with active or convalescent COVID-19. Sequencing was done on a sample of peripheral blood.

The CDR3 region has the DNA TGTGCCACCCAAGCAGGGGCTGGGGCCAACGTCCTGACTTTC. This encodes CATQAGAGANVLTF. The chain has TRBV24-1 and TRBJ2-6, with D possibly TRBD1 on 6 matching bases. The CDR3 extends over 14 amino acids. Looked up from germline, CDR1 is KGHDR and CDR2 is SFDVKD. Trimming stripped 9 bases from V and 2 bases from J, with 10 bases between.